These 24 T cell receptor beta chains were sequenced from one sample in a study of blood T cell repertoires in COVID-19. TCRdb's copy holds only in-frame clones and misses some; the assay was immunoSEQ multiplex PCR. Among approximately 120,000 clones listed, 65% to 85% were seen once. The sample taken for sequencing was peripheral blood. The receptor source for this set is a young man with COVID-19, enrolled during active disease.

The chain uses TRBV5-1 and TRBJ2-3; 10 nucleotides line up with TRBD1. The length of the CDR3 is 14 residues. Trimming cost V 5 bases and J 5 bases; bases outside gene matches: 5. The germline CDR1 and CDR2 sequences are SGHRS and YFSETQ. Written as DNA, the CDR3 is TGCGCCAGCAGATCAGGACAGGGGGTAGATACGCAGTATTTT. Encoded protein: CASRSGQGVDTQYF.

The chain uses TRBV5-1 and TRBJ2-3, with D tentatively TRBD2 (6 bases). From germline, CDR1 is SGHRS and CDR2 YFSETQ. The CDR3 consists of 18 residues. Deletions cut 1 base from V and 4 bases from J, with 22 bases between. For the CDR3, the DNA is TGCGCCAGCAGCTTGCGGGATAGCGGAGAGGGAGTCCCAGATACGCAGTATTTT. Its translation: CASSLRDSGEGVPDTQYF.

This clone showed up just once. The chain combines TRBV14 with TRBJ2-7; D is unclear. With 4 bases removed from V and 3 bases from J, the gap between germline ends came to 13 bases. Looked up from germline, CDR1 is SGHDN and CDR2 is FVKESK. The CDR3 extends over 14 amino acids. The CDR3 DNA is TGTGCCAGCAGCCCCCCCTACGACTTCTACGAGCAGTACTTC. Translating it yields CASSPPYDFYEQYF.

This clone came up once. V is TRBV5-3 and J is TRBJ1-6; 8 bases map to TRBD1. TRBV5-3 is treated as an ORF (open reading frame) with a function not yet certain. V shed 5 bases and J 5 bases; nucleotides not matched to a gene: 9. This CDR3 spans 16 amino acids. The CDR3 loop is CARRDRESPDNSPLHF. The DNA for the CDR3 is TGTGCCAGAAGGGACAGGGAGTCTCCCGATAATTCACCCCTCCACTTT.

This clone was observed at least ten times. V gene TRBV6-5 combines with J gene TRBJ1-2; D might be TRBD1 (6 bases). Looked up from germline, CDR1 is MNHEY and CDR2 is SVGAGI. The CDR3 runs to 13 residues. V lost 6 bases and J 8 bases, leaving 16 bases between the germline ends. CDR3 loop: CASSRTDSGGYTF. In DNA form, the CDR3 reads TGTGCCAGCAGCCGTACGGACAGTGGAGGCTACACCTTC.

This chain joins TRBV7-9 and TRBJ2-3; 12 bases are shared with TRBD2. Germline lookup yields CDR1 SEHNR and CDR2 FQNEAQ (reference sequence). V lost 5 bases, J lost 4 bases, and 7 bases stayed unmatched. The CDR3 is made up of 16 amino acids. Here the CDR3 reads CASSRLAGGPPDTQYF. The CDR3 DNA sequence: TGTGCCAGCAGCCGTCTAGCGGGGGGGCCCCCAGATACGCAGTATTTT.

This clone was detected a few times. V gene TRBV2 combines with J gene TRBJ2-7; weak D call: TRBD1 (5 bases). Trimming cost V 3 bases and J 1 base, with 19 bases left between them. This CDR3 has 17 residues. CDR1 is SNHLY, CDR2 FYNNEI, per germline. For the CDR3, the DNA is TGTGCCAGCAGTGAGGGGCTGAGGTTCATTGGTTCCTACGAGCAGTACTTC. Amino acid sequence: CASSEGLRFIGSYEQYF.

The rearrangement links TRBV5-4 to TRBJ2-7; no definite D call. There are 15 residues in the CDR3. Germline CDR1 SGHNT, CDR2 YYREEE (reference sequence). V dropped 4 bases and J dropped 3 bases, with 17 bases sitting between them. The CDR3 bases are TGTGCCAGCAGCCCCTCGCGGATGTTAGGCTACGAGCAGTACTTC. This codes for CASSPSRMLGYEQYF. The full variable domain, in which reference TRBV5-4 and TRBJ2-7 provide the parts outside the CDR3, is ETGVTQSPTHLIKTRGQQVTLRCSSQSGHNTVSWYQQALGQGPQFIFQYYREEENGRGNFPPRFSGLQFPNYSSELNVNALELDDSALYLCASSPSRMLGYEQYFGPGTRLTVT.

The J gene is TRBJ2-1, the V gene TRBV30; TRBD2 is a possible D gene (6 bases). The CDR3 is 15 amino acids. Per the germline V gene, CDR1 is GTSNPN and CDR2 is SVGIG (reference sequence). The germline V and J ends were trimmed by 0 bases and 5 bases, with 14 bases remaining between them. As DNA, the CDR3 is TGTGCCTGGAGTGTCGTAGGACTATTGAACAATGAGCAGTTCTTC. Encoded protein: CAWSVVGLLNNEQFF.

The CDR3 sequence is CASSEGYPNQPQHF. CDR3 DNA: TGTGCCAGCAGCGAGGGTTACCCCAATCAGCCCCAGCATTTT. The V and J genes are TRBV11-3 and TRBJ1-5; D is ambiguous. Germline V gives CDR1 SGHNT, CDR2 YENEEA. V dropped 5 bases and J dropped 3 bases, with 11 bases sitting between them. The CDR3 has 14 amino acids.

The chain joins TRBV5-1 to TRBJ2-1, with 9 bases aligning to TRBD2. The CDR3 has 16 residues. CDR1 is SGHRS and CDR2 is YFSETQ in the germline V gene. Trimming cost V 1 base and J 8 bases; bases outside gene matches: 10. The CDR3, as DNA: TGCGCCAGCAGCTTGCTAGCGGGGAGTACGATCGATGAGCAGTTCTTC. As protein: CASSLLAGSTIDEQFF.

This CDR3 is CASSIGGEKLFF. CDR3 in DNA: TGTGCCAGTAGTATTGGCGGTGAAAAACTGTTTTTT. The chain carries TRBV19 and TRBJ1-4, with D uncertain. The CDR3 has 12 amino acids. The V and J ends lost 3 bases and 7 bases respectively, with 6 bases between them. Germline loops: CDR1 LNHDA, CDR2 SQIVND (reference sequence).

This clone has only one observation. The chain links TRBV11-3 to TRBJ2-7; D not resolved. The CDR3 is 15 residues long. Trimming cost V 1 base and J 5 bases, with 15 bases left between them. Germline-derived CDR1 and CDR2 are SGHNT and YENEEA. CDR3 coding DNA: TGTGCCAGCAGCTTAGGCGGCCTCCGCCCCAACGAGCAGTACTTC. This codes for CASSLGGLRPNEQYF.

This chain uses TRBV7-3 with TRBJ2-5; 11 bases map to TRBD2. Trimming cost V 4 bases and J 5 bases; bases outside gene matches: 6. The CDR3 consists of 15 residues. CDR1 is SGHTA, CDR2 FQGTGA, per germline. Here the CDR3 DNA reads TGTGCCAGCAGCTCGACTAGCGGGAAATGGGAGACCCAGTACTTC. Its protein product is CASSSTSGKWETQYF.

This clone occurred a few times. This chain uses TRBV5-4 with TRBJ2-7; the match to TRBD1 covers 9 bases. The V gene end was trimmed by 0 bases and the J gene end by 1 base; junction bases not matched to a gene: 5. The CDR3 extends over 16 amino acids. Germline-derived CDR1 and CDR2 are SGHNT and YYREEE (reference sequence). The CDR3 loop reads CASSLVDRGWSYEQYF. CDR3 bases: TGTGCCAGCAGCTTGGTGGACAGGGGATGGTCCTACGAGCAGTACTTC.

V gene TRBV4-3 combines with J gene TRBJ1-1, with a possible D match to TRBD1 (5 bases). CDR3 length equals 16 residues. From germline, CDR1 is LGHNA and CDR2 YSLEER. V dropped 0 bases and J dropped 9 bases, with 20 bases sitting between them. CDR3 region: CASSQDLGAPGDKAFF. CDR3 DNA sequence: TGCGCCAGCAGCCAAGATTTAGGCGCTCCGGGGGATAAAGCTTTCTTT.

In its sample, this clone is medium-sized (0.01 to 0.1%). This rearrangement joins TRBV28 to TRBJ1-5; possible D gene TRBD1, 5 bases. V gave up 4 bases and J gave up 4 bases, with 17 bases separating them. The germline gives CDR1 MDHEN, CDR2 SYDVKM. The CDR3 totals 16 residues. Written as DNA, the CDR3 is TGTGCCAGCAGTTCGATCTCAGGGAATCAAAATCAGCCCCAGCATTTT. Translation gives CASSSISGNQNQPQHF.

The chain joins TRBV2 to TRBJ1-3; TRBD1 matches 8 bases. Germline CDR1 reads SNHLY; CDR2 reads FYNNEI. The trim removed 4 bases at V and 3 bases at J, leaving 5 bases unmatched. The CDR3 has 15 residues. The CDR3 DNA sequence: TGTGCCAGCAGTGTTCAGGGGGCAGGTGGAAACACCATATATTTT. It codes for CASSVQGAGGNTIYF.

This clone appeared a few times. CDR3 region: CASSRGGPDTQYF. The CDR3 region has the DNA TGTGCCAGCAGCCGCGGGGGACCAGATACGCAGTATTTT. This chain uses TRBV7-3 with TRBJ2-3; the match to TRBD2 covers 7 bases. Losses at the gene ends were 5 bases for V and 4 bases for J; bases not matched to a gene: 3. Germline V gene lookup returns CDR1 SGHTA and CDR2 FQGTGA. The CDR3 length is 13 residues.

The genes are TRBV12-5 and TRBJ2-1, with no clear D. The ends were cut back, 6 bases at V and 6 bases at J, with 3 bases in the middle. The germline CDR1 and CDR2 sequences are LGHNT and FRNRAP. This CDR3 is built from 10 residues. The CDR3 reads CASGSNEQFF. DNA of the CDR3: TGTGCTAGTGGCTCCAATGAGCAGTTCTTC.

The chain employs TRBV4-2 and TRBJ1-3, with D unresolved. The CDR3 length is 15 residues. Germline V gives CDR1 LGHNA, CDR2 YNFKEQ. Trimming stripped 0 bases from V and 3 bases from J, with 9 bases between. The CDR3 reads CASSQEVSGGNTIYF. CDR3 DNA sequence: TGTGCCAGCAGCCAAGAAGTATCAGGTGGAAACACCATATATTTT.

This rearrangement joins TRBV4-3 to TRBJ2-1; D is possibly TRBD2 (5 bases). Germline V gene sequence: CDR1 LGHNA, CDR2 YSLEER. V gave up 4 bases and J gave up 8 bases, with 9 bases separating them. This CDR3 comprises 12 residues. The CDR3: CASSRTRDEQFF. CDR3 nucleotides: TGCGCCAGCAGCCGAACTAGGGATGAGCAGTTCTTC.

The chain uses TRBV4-2 and TRBJ1-5; 7 bases are shared with TRBD1. V was clipped by 0 bases and J by 6 bases; unmatched bases: 8. Per germline, CDR1 LGHNA and CDR2 YNFKEQ. This CDR3 contains 16 residues. CDR3 residues: CASSQDLGQVVQPQHF. In nucleotides, the CDR3 is TGTGCCAGCAGCCAAGATCTAGGACAGGTGGTTCAGCCCCAGCATTTT.

This chain uses TRBV5-1 with TRBJ1-5; no clear D. Trimming shortened V by 4 bases and J by 6 bases, and 11 bases separated the two germline ends. Per the germline V gene, CDR1 is SGHRS and CDR2 is YFSETQ. The CDR3 has 13 residues. For the CDR3, the DNA is TGCGCCAGCAGCCTATCGACGGGTCAGCCCCAGCATTTT. Protein product: CASSLSTGQPQHF.